The count of the clone carrying this T cell receptor beta chain is one. The record originates from a study of multiple sclerosis patients with progressive multifocal leukoencephalopathy. Measured with immunoSEQ multiplex PCR; TCRdb has only the in-frame clones, and not every one. The sample has about 30,000 clones, 87% seen once. V was clipped by 4 bases and J by 5 bases, with 12 bases between them. The CDR3 has 13 residues. Looked up from germline, CDR1 is SGHAT and CDR2 is FQNNGV. Time point indicated: time of PML onset. This clonotype originated in a human donor with progressive multifocal leukoencephalopathy. This specimen consisted of PBMCs, obtained from a patient treated with natalizumab. The rearrangement links TRBV11-2 to TRBJ2-7; unclear D gene. CDR3 loop: CASSSQVHDEQYF. The CDR3 nucleotides read TGTGCCAGCAGCTCCCAGGTACACGACGAGCAGTACTTC.